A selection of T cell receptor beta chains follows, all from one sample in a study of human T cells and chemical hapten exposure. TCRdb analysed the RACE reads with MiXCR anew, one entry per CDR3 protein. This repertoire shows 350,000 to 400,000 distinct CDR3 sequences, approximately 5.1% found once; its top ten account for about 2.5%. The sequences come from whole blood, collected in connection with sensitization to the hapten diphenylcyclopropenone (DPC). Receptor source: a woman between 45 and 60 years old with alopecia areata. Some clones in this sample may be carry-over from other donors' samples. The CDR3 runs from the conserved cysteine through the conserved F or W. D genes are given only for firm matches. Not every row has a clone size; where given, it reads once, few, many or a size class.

CASSAGQGRSYEQYF | TGTGCCAGTAGTGCCGGACAGGGACGGTCCTACGAGCAGTACTTC | TRBD1 | TRBV19 | NA | TRBJ2-7
CASSLTGSSNQPQHF | TGTGCCAGCAGTCTTACAGGGTCAAGCAATCAGCCCCAGCATTTT | NA | TRBV6-6 | NA | TRBJ1-5
CASQMTNSDTQYF | TGTGCCAGCCAAATGACGAATTCAGATACGCAGTATTTT | NA | TRBV6-1 | few | TRBJ2-3
CASHTPTSGRSATQYF | TGTGCCAGCCATACCCCCACTAGCGGGAGGTCGGCGACCCAGTACTTC | TRBD2 | TRBV25-1 | NA | TRBJ2-5
CASSLGGTRTDTQYF | TGTGCCAGCAGCTTAGGAGGGACCCGCACAGATACGCAGTATTTT | NA | TRBV7-2 | many | TRBJ2-3
CSVRQGGNTEAFF | TGCAGCGTTCGACAGGGAGGGAACACTGAAGCTTTCTTT | TRBD1 | TRBV29-1 | few | TRBJ1-1
CASSFIRAGGAGYTF | TGTGCCAGCAGTTTTATCCGGGCAGGGGGCGCGGGCTACACCTTC | TRBD1 | TRBV28 | many | TRBJ1-2
CASSLEYSGFQNIQYF | TGTGCCAGCAGCTTAGAGTATTCAGGCTTTCAGAACATTCAGTACTTC | NA | TRBV7-2 | few | TRBJ2-4
CASSPERVVGNQPQHF | TGTGCCAGCAGTCCAGAAAGGGTGGTAGGCAATCAGCCCCAGCATTTT | NA | TRBV2 | few | TRBJ1-5
CASSLGTGVRNTEAFF | TGTGCCAGCAGCTTGGGAACAGGAGTCCGCAACACTGAAGCTTTCTTT | NA | TRBV5-4 | few | TRBJ1-1
CASRKQGMGSPLHF | TGTGCCAGCAGGAAACAGGGGATGGGGTCACCCCTCCACTTT | TRBD1 | TRBV5-4 | NA | TRBJ1-6
CASSSGGEGQPQHF | TGTGCCAGCTCGTCAGGGGGTGAGGGTCAGCCCCAGCATTTT | TRBD1 | TRBV18 | few | TRBJ1-5
CATARDTEAFF | TGTGCCACCGCCAGGGACACTGAAGCTTTCTTT | NA | TRBV10-3 | many | TRBJ1-1
CASSQEGISDTQYF | TGCGCCAGCAGCCAAGAAGGAATTTCAGATACGCAGTATTTT | NA | TRBV5-1 | many | TRBJ2-3
CASSLGRGLTDTQYF | TGCGCCAGCAGCTTGGGAAGGGGCCTAACAGATACGCAGTATTTT | NA | TRBV5-1 | many | TRBJ2-3
CASSYSTPPEQFF | TGTGCCAGCAGTTACTCGACTCCCCCTGAGCAGTTCTTC | NA | TRBV6-2/TRBV6-3 | many | TRBJ2-1
CAWSRGATYGYTF | TGTGCCTGGAGTAGGGGGGCCACCTATGGCTACACCTTC | NA | TRBV30 | NA | TRBJ1-2
CASSQALGSLETQYF | TGTGCCAGCAGCCAAGCTTTAGGTAGCCTGGAGACCCAGTACTTC | NA | TRBV3-1 | few | TRBJ2-5
CASRDRFLTGELFF | TGTGCCAGCAGAGACAGGTTCTTGACCGGGGAGCTGTTTTTT | NA | TRBV6-2/TRBV6-3 | once | TRBJ2-2
CASSMGDTTYEQYF | TGTGCCAGCAGCATGGGGGACACTACCTACGAGCAGTACTTC | NA | TRBV5-6 | many | TRBJ2-7
CASSAHQGAGSQPQHF | TGTGCCAGCAGCGCCCACCAGGGCGCAGGTAGTCAGCCCCAGCATTTT | NA | TRBV2 | many | TRBJ1-5
CASSEAGQARGRAFF | TGTGCCAGCAGTGAAGCGGGACAGGCGAGAGGTAGAGCTTTCTTT | TRBD1 | TRBV2 | NA | TRBJ1-1
CASSSFDSYNEQFF | TGTGCCAGCAGCTCGTTCGACAGTTACAATGAGCAGTTCTTC | NA | TRBV7-9 | many | TRBJ2-1
CASSLEGGPNYGYTF | TGCGCCAGCAGCTTGGAGGGGGGACCTAACTATGGCTACACCTTC | NA | TRBV5-1 | NA | TRBJ1-2